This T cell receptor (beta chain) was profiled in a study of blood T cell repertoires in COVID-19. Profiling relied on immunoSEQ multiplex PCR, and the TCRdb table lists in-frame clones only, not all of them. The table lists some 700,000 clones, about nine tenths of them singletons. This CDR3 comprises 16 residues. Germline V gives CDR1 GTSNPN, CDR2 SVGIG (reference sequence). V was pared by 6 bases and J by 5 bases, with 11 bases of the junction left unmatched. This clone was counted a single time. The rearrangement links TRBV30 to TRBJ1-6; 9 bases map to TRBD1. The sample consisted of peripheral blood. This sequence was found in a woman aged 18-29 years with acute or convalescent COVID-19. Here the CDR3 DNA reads TGTGCCTGCCCCGGGACAGGGCAAGTCGATAATTCACCCCTCCACTTT. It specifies CACPGTGQVDNSPLHF.